This is a list of T cell receptor beta chains from one sample in a study of early T cells in non-severe SARS-CoV-2 infection. TCRdb independently ran MiXCR on the 5' RACE reads; one entry per CDR3 protein. This sample has some 80,000 distinct CDR3 sequences; roughly an eighth occur once, and the top ten carry approximately 1.5%. The sequencing input was whole blood. The receptors here all came from an adult who was a healthcare worker with PCR-confirmed SARS-CoV-2 infection or an uninfected control (not recorded which). The conserved cysteine and the conserved F or W are not part of the CDR3 here.

v_gene,j_gene,len,CDR3aa
TRBV11-2,TRBJ2-7,13,ASSFILGVSDEQY
TRBV21-1,TRBJ2-7,14,ASSKVGQGRSYEQY
TRBV20-1,TRBJ1-5,12,SASYTGGNQPQH
TRBV18,TRBJ1-5,14,ASSNQGTPNGQPQH
TRBV11-2,TRBJ2-3,11,ATQGARTDTQY
TRBV5-4,TRBJ2-5,10,ASSRHGETQY
TRBV9,TRBJ1-1,11,ASSVGLPREAF
TRBV12-5,TRBJ1-3,16,ASGLDRQGLGGGNTIY
TRBV6-5,TRBJ1-6,14,ASRRGGDRQNSPLH
TRBV30,TRBJ1-3,14,AWSSWGGSSGNTIY
TRBV9,TRBJ2-1,12,ASSVVRGAVEQF
TRBV5-4,TRBJ2-2,13,ASSLGGLNTGELF
TRBV30,TRBJ1-1,11,ACSREKDTEAF
TRBV6-1,TRBJ1-5,12,ASSSPGGNQPQH
TRBV6-5,TRBJ2-7,11,ASSYSDSSEQY
TRBV7-9,TRBJ2-2,13,ASGGLAANTGELF
TRBV29-1,TRBJ2-2,11,SARPNRAGELF
TRBV6-1,TRBJ1-6,13,ASSEQTSYNSPLH
TRBV29-1,TRBJ2-5,10,SVGTNQETQY
TRBV6-5,TRBJ2-5,12,ASSYRGSQETQY
TRBV10-3,TRBJ2-3,9,AIREGDTQY
TRBV18,TRBJ2-1,11,ASSPVGSNEQF
TRBV29-1,TRBJ2-5,10,SVKDSRETQY
TRBV12-3/TRBV12-4,TRBJ2-2,10,ASSSRAGELF
TRBV5-5,TRBJ1-3,13,ASHDRGPSGNTIY
TRBV12-3/TRBV12-4,TRBJ1-1,13,ASSLVQGTDTEAF